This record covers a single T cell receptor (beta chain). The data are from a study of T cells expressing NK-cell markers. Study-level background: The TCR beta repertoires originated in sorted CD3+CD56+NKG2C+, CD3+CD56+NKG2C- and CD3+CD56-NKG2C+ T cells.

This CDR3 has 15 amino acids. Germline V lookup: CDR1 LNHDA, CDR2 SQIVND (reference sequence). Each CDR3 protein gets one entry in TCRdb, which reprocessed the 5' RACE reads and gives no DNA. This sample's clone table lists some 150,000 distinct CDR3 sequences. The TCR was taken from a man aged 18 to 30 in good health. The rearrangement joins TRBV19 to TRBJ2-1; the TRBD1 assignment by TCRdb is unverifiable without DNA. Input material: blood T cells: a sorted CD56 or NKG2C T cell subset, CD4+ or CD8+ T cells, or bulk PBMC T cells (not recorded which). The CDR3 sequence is CASSIPGSSYNEQFF.